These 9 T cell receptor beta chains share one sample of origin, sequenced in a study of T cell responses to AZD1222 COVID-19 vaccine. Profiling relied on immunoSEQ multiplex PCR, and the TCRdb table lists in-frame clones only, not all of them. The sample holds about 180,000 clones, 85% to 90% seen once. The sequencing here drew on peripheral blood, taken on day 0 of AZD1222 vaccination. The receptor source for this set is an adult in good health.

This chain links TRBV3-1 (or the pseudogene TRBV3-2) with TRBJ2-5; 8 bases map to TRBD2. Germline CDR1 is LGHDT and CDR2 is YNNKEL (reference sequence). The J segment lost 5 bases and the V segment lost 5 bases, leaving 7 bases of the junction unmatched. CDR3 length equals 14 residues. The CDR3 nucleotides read TGTGCCAGCAGCGTCCGGGAGGGCCTGGAGACCCAGTACTTC. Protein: CASSVREGLETQYF.

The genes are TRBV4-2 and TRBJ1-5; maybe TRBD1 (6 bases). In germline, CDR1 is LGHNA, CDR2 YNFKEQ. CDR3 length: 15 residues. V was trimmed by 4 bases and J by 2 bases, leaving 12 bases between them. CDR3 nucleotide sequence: TGTGCCAGCAGCCGGTGGACAGAAGGCAATCAGCCCCAGCATTTT. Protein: CASSRWTEGNQPQHF.

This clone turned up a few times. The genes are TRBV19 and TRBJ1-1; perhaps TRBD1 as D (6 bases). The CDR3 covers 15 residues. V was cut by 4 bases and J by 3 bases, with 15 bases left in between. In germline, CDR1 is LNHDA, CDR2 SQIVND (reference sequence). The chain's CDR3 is CASSTTGLRDTEAFF. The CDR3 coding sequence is TGTGCCAGTAGTACGACAGGACTTAGAGACACTGAAGCTTTCTTT.

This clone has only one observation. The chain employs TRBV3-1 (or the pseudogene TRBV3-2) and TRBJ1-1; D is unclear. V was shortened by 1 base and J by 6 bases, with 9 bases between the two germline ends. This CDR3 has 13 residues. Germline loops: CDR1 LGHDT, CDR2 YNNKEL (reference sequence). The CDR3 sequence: CASSQVAGAEAFF. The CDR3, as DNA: TGTGCCAGCAGCCAAGTTGCGGGCGCTGAAGCTTTCTTT.

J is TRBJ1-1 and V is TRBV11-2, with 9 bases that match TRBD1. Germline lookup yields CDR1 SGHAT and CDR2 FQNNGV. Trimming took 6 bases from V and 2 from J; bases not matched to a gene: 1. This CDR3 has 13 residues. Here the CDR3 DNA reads TGTGCCAGCAGACAGGGGGCCAACACTGAAGCTTTCTTT. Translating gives CASRQGANTEAFF.

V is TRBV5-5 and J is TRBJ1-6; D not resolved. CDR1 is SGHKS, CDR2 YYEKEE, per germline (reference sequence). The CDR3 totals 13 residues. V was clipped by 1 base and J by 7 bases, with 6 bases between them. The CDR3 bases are TGTGCCAGCAGCTTGCCCGGGAATTCACCCCTCCACTTT. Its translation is CASSLPGNSPLHF.

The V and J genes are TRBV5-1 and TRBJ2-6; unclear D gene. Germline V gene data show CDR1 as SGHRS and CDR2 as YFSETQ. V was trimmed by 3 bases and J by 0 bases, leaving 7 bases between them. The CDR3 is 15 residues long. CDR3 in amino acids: CASSSQSSGANVLTF. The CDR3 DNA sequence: TGCGCCAGCAGCTCACAGAGCTCTGGGGCCAACGTCCTGACTTTC.

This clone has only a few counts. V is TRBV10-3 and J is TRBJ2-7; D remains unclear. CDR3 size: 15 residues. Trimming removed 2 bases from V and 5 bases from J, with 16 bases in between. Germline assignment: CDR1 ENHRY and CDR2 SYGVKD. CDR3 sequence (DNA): TGTGCCATCAGTGAGGTCCCAGGTTCTGGTGACGAGCAGTACTTC. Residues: CAISEVPGSGDEQYF.

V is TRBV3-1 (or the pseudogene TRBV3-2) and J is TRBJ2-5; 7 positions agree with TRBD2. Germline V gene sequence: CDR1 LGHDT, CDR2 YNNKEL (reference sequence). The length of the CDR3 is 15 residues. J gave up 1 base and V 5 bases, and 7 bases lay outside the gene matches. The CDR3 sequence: CASSFRTSGQETQYF. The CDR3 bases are TGTGCCAGCAGCTTCCGGACTAGTGGCCAAGAGACCCAGTACTTC.